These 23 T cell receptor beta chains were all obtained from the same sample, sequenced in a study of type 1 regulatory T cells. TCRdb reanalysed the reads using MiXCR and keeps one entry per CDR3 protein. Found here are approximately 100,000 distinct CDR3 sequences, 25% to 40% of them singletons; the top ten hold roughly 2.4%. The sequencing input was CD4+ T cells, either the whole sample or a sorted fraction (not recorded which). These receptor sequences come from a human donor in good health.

The DNA for the CDR3 is TGTGCCAGCAGTGACGTTAGCGGGCAAAGCCGCGATGAGCAGTTCTTC. Translation gives CASSDVSGQSRDEQFF. The V gene is TRBV6-4, the J gene TRBJ2-1; 7 positions match TRBD2. V trimming: 2 bases; J trimming: 8 bases; junction bases outside the gene matches: 12. Germline assignment: CDR1 MRHNA and CDR2 SNTAGT. This CDR3 has 16 residues.

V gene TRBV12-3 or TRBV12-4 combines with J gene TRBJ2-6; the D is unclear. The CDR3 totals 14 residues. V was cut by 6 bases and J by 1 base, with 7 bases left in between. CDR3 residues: CASSDQSGANVLTF. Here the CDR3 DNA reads TGTGCCAGCAGCGATCAATCTGGGGCCAACGTCCTGACTTTC.

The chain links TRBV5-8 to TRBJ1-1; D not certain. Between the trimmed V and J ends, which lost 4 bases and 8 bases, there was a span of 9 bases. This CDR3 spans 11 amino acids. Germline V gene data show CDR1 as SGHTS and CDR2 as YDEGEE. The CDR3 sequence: CASSRRTEAFF. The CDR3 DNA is TGTGCCAGCAGCCGCCGGACCGAAGCTTTCTTT.

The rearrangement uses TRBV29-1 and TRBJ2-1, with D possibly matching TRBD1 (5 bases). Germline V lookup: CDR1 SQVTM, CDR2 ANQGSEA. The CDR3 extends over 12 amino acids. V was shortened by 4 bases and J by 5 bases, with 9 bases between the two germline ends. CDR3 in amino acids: CSVGTLHNEQFF. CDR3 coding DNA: TGCAGCGTTGGGACACTTCACAATGAGCAGTTCTTC.

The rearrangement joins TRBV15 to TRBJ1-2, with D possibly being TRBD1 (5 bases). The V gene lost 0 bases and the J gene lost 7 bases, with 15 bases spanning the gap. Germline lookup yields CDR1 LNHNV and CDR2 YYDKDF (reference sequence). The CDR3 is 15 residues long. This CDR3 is CATSRDPLTGGGYTF. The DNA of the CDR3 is TGTGCCACCAGCAGAGATCCCTTAACAGGAGGTGGCTACACCTTC.

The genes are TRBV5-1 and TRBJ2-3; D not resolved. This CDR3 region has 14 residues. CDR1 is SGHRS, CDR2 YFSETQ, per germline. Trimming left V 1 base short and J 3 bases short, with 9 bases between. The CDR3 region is CASSLRDGTDTQYF. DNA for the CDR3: TGCGCCAGCAGCTTGAGGGATGGGACAGATACGCAGTATTTT.

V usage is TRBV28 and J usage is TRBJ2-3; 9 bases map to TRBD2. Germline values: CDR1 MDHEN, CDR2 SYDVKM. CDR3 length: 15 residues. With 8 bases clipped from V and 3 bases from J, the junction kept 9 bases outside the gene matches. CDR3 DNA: TGTGCCAGCGGAGCCGGGACTAGCCTGACAGATACGCAGTATTTT. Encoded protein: CASGAGTSLTDTQYF.

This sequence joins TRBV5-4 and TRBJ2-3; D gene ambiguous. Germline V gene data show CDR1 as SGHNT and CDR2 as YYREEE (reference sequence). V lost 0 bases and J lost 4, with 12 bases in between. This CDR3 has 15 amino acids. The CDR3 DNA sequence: TGTGCCAGCAGCTTGGATTCTAGAGTGGCAGATACGCAGTATTTT. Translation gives CASSLDSRVADTQYF. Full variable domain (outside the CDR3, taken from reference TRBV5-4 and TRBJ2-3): ETGVTQSPTHLIKTRGQQVTLRCSSQSGHNTVSWYQQALGQGPQFIFQYYREEENGRGNFPPRFSGLQFPNYSSELNVNALELDDSALYLCASSLDSRVADTQYFGPGTRLTVL.

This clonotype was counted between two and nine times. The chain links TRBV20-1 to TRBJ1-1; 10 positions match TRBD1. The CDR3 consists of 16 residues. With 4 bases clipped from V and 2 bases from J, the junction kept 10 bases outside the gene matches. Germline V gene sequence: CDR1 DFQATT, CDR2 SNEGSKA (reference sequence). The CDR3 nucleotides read TGCAGTGCTAATTCCGGGACAGGGGCCGCCAACACTGAAGCTTTCTTT. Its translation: CSANSGTGAANTEAFF.

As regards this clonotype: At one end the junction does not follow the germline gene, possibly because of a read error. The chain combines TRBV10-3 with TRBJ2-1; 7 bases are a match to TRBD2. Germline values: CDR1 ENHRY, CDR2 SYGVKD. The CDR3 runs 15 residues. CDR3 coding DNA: TGTGCCATCTGTGATCCTGGCGGGAGCAAGAATGAGCAGTTCTTC. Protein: CAICDPGGSKNEQFF.

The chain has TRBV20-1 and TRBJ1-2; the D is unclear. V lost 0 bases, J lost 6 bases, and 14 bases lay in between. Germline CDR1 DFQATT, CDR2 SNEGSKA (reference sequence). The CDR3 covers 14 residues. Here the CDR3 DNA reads TGCAGTGCTAGAGAGTCGGGAAGGTATCATGGCTACACCTTC. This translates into CSARESGRYHGYTF.

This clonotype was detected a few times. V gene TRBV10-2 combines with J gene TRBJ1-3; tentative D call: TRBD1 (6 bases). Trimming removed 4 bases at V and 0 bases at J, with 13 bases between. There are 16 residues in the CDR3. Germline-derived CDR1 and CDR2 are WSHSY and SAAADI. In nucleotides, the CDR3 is TGCGCCAGCAGTGTGGCAGGGGAGGACTCTGGAAACACCATATATTTT. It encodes CASSVAGEDSGNTIYF.

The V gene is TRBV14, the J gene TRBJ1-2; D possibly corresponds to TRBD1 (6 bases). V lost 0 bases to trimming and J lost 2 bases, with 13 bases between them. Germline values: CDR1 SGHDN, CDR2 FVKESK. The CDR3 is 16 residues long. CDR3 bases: TGTGCCAGCAGCCAAGACATGGACGGACAGAACTATGGCTACACCTTC. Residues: CASSQDMDGQNYGYTF.

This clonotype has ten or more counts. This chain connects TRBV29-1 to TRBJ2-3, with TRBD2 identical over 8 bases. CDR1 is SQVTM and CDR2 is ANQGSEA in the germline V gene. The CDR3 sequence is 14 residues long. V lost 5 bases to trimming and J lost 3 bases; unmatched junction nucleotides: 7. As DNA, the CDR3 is TGCAGCGTTAAGGCGGGAGGTCTGACAGATACGCAGTATTTT. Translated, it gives CSVKAGGLTDTQYF.

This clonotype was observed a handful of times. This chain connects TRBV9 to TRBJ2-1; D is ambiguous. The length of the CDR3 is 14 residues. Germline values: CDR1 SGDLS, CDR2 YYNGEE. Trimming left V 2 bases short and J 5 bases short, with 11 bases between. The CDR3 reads CASSVGFVNNEQFF. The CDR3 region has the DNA TGTGCCAGCAGCGTGGGATTCGTAAACAATGAGCAGTTCTTC.

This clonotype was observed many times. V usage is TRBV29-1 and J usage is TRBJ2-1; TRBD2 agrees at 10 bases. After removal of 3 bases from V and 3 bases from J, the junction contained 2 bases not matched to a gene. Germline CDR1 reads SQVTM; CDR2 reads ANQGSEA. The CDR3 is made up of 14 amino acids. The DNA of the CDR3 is TGCAGCGTTGACCCTAGCGGGAGCTACAATGAGCAGTTCTTC. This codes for CSVDPSGSYNEQFF.

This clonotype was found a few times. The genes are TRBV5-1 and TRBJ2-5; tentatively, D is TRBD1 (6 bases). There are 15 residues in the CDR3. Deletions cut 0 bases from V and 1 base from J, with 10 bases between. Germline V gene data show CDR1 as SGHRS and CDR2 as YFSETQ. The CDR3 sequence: CASSLDGQIQETQYF. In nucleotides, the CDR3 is TGCGCCAGCAGCTTGGATGGACAGATCCAAGAGACCCAGTACTTC.

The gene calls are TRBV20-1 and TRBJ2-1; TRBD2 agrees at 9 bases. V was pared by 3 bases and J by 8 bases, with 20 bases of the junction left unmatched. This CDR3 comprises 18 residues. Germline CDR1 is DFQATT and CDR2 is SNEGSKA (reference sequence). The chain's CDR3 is CSARPLVEREASFYEQFF. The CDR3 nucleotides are TGCAGTGCTAGGCCCCTCGTCGAGCGGGAGGCCAGTTTTTATGAGCAGTTCTTC.

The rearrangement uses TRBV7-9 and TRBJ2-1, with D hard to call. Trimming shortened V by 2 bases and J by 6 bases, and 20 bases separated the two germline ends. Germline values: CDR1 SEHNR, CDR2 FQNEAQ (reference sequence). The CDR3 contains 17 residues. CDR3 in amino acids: CASSLFLGASSGNEQFF. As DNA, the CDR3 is TGTGCCAGCAGCTTATTCCTCGGAGCGAGCTCAGGCAATGAGCAGTTCTTC.

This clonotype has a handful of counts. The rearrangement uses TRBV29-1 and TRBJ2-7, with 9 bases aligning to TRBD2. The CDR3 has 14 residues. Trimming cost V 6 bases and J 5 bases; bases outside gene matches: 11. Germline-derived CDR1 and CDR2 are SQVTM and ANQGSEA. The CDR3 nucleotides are TGCAGCGTCGCAGATAGCGGGAGTGGGGACGAGCAGTACTTC. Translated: CSVADSGSGDEQYF.

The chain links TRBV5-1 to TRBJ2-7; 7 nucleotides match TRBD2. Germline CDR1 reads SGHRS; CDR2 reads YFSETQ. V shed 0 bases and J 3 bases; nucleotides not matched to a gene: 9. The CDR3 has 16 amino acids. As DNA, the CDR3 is TGCGCCAGCAGCTTGGCCGGGAGCGGGACTAACTACGAGCAGTACTTC. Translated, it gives CASSLAGSGTNYEQYF.

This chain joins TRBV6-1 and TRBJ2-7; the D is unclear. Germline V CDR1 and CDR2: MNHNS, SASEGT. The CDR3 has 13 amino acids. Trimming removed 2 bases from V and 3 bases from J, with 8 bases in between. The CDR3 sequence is CASSESGRYEQYF. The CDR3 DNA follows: TGTGCCAGCAGTGAAAGTGGCCGCTACGAGCAGTACTTC.

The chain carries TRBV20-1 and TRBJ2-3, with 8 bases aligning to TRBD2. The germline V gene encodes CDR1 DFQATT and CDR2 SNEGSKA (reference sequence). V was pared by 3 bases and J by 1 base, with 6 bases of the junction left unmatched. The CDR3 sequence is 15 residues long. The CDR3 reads CSASPRGGGTDTQYF. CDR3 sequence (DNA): TGCAGTGCTAGCCCTCGGGGGGGCGGCACAGATACGCAGTATTTT.